Below, one TCR beta chain is given with its context. Participant age was about 18 to 95 years, and participants resided in 25 or so US areas. Original handling: Estimation of nucleated cell counts was performed using reference gene primer amplification. Libraries were prepared by immunoSEQ multiplex PCR; TCRdb keeps only in-frame clonotypes and omits some of them. V, J and clone size are those of that table, while D and trimming were read from the DNA. The profile covers under 250,000 clones, with around 86% appearing a single time and 8% to 9% taken by the ten largest. The data originate from a study of blood T cell repertoires in COVID-19. Sequenced sample: PBMCs or T cells enriched from blood (not recorded which). The clonotype was recovered from a woman aged 50 to 60 with acute COVID-19.

CDR3 residues: CASSSGSYQPQHF. CDR3 DNA sequence: TGTGCCAGCAGCTCAGGATCGTATCAGCCCCAGCATTTT. The chain combines TRBV12-3 or TRBV12-4 with TRBJ1-5, with D unresolved. This CDR3 has 13 residues. Trimming took 6 bases from V and 5 from J, leaving 11 bases between them.